One sample yielded the 4 T cell receptor beta chains listed below, sequenced in a study of T cells in Graves' hyperthyroidism and ophthalmopathy. RNA transcripts served as the template for amplifying TCR beta CDR3 regions. The HTBI primer set was used in a first-round RT-PCR of the TCR CDR3. TCRdb analysed the multiplex PCR reads with MiXCR anew, one entry per CDR3 protein. In the table there are about 590,000 distinct CDR3 sequences, roughly 14% of which are singletons. Input material: blood. The receptor set was obtained from a woman in her 30s with Graves' hyperthyroidism.

The chain employs TRBV30 and TRBJ2-3; D is ambiguous. This CDR3 is built from 15 residues. The germline V gene encodes CDR1 GTSNPN and CDR2 SVGIG (reference sequence). V lost 1 base to trimming and J lost 0 bases, with 11 bases between them. Written as DNA, the CDR3 is TGTGCCTGGAGTGGTGGGCGACTCAGCACAGATACGCAGTATTTT. Translating gives CAWSGGRLSTDTQYF.

This clonotype was recorded many times. V is TRBV10-3 and J is TRBJ1-5; D is unclear. Germline CDR1 and CDR2: ENHRY and SYGVKD. The V end lost 6 bases, the J end lost 1 base, and 10 bases lay between the germline ends. The CDR3 runs 14 residues. The CDR3 region is CAISEGSSNQPQHF. CDR3 bases: TGTGCCATCAGCGAAGGGTCGAGCAATCAGCCCCAGCATTTT.

Ten or more counts support this clonotype. The chain carries TRBV12-3 or TRBV12-4 and TRBJ2-1; the match to TRBD2 covers 9 bases. This CDR3 has 16 amino acids. V shed 2 bases and J 10 bases; nucleotides not matched to a gene: 12. CDR3 sequence reads: CASSLRGNRLAEEQFF. CDR3 coding DNA: TGTGCCAGCAGTTTACGGGGTAATCGACTAGCGGAAGAGCAGTTCTTC.

Many counts were recorded for this clonotype. The genes are TRBV18 and TRBJ2-3; possible D gene TRBD2, 6 bases. The CDR3 contains 15 residues. V was cut by 0 bases and J by 4 bases, with 11 bases left in between. Germline V CDR1 and CDR2: KGHSH, LQKENI. The CDR3 reads CASSPPTRGADTQYF. Written as DNA, the CDR3 is TGTGCCAGCTCACCACCGACTAGGGGCGCAGATACGCAGTATTTT.